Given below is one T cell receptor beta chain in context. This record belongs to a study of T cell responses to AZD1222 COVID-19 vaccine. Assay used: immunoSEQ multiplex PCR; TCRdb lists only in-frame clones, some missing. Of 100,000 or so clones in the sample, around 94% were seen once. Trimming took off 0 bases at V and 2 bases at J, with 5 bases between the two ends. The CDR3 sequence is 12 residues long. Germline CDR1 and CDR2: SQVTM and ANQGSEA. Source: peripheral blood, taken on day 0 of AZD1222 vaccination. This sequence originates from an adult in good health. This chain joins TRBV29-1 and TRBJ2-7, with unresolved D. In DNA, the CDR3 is TGCAGCGTTGAAGATAATGCCTACGAGCAGTACTTC. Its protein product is CSVEDNAYEQYF.